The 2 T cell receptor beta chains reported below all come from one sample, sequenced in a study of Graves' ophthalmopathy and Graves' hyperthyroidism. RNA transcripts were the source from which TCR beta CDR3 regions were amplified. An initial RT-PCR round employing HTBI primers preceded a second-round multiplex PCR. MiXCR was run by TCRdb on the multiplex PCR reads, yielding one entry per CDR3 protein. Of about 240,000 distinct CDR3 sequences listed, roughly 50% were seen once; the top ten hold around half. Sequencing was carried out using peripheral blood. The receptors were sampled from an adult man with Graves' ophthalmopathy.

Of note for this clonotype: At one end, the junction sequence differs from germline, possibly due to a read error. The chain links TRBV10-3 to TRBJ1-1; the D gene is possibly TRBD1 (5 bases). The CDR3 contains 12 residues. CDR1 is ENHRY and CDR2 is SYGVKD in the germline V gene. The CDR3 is CAIRQGRAEASF. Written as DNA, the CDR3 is TGTGCCATCAGGCAGGGTCGGGCTGAAGCTTCCTTT.

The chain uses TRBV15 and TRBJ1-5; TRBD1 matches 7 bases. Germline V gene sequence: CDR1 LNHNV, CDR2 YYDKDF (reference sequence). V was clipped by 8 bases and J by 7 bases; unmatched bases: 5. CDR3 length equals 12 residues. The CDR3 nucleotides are TGTGCCACCGAGGGGGCGCGCCAGCCCCAGCATTTT. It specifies CATEGARQPQHF.